This T cell receptor (beta chain) was documented in a study of cytomegalovirus exposure and HLA in healthy donors. Overall study results and limits: Altogether, more than 150 TCR beta chains were recorded as cytomegalovirus-associated. Most observed TCR sequences were rare, whereas some public TCRs were detected in many donors.

About this clone: The antigen is undetermined.

Among the approximately 110 subjects of the validation cohort, separate from the roughly 700-subject first cohort, were the donors. The germline CDR1 and CDR2 sequences are KGHSH and LQKENI. This CDR3 comprises 16 residues. J was trimmed by 4 bases and V by 6 bases; bases with no gene match: 11. Method: immunoSEQ multiplex PCR; TCRdb's copy keeps in-frame clones and lacks some. The table has about 360,000 clones, around 86% seen once. The chain recombines TRBV18 with TRBJ2-2; 7 nucleotides line up with TRBD1. The sequenced sample consisted of PBMCs. This receptor was taken from a woman under 30 in good health and CMV-seronegative. The CDR3 nucleotides are TGTGCCAGCTCGGCCGACAGGGTGAGGACCACCGGGGAGCTGTTTTTT. This sequence encodes CASSADRVRTTGELFF.